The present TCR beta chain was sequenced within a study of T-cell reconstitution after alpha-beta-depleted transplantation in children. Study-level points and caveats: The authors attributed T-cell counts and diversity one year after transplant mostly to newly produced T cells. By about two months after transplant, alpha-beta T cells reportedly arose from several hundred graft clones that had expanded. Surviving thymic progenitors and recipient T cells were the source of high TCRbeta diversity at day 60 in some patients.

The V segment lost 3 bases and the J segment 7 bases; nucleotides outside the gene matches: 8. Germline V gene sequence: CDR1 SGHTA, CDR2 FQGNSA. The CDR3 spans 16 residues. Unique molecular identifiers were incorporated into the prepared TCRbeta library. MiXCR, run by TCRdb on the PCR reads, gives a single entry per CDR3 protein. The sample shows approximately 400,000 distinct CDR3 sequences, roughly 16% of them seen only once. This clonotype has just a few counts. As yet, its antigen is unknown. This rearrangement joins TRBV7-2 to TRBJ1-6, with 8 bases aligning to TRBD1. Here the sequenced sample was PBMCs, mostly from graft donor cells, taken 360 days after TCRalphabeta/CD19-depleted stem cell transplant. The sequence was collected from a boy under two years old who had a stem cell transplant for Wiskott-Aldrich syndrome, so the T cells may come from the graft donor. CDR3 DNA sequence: TGTGCCAGCAGCTTCACCGGGACAGGCCTAAATTCACCCCTCCACTTT. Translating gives CASSFTGTGLNSPLHF.